This T cell receptor beta chain stems from a study of blood T cell repertoires in COVID-19 (dated by TCRdb to the early 2020s). For the wider study: The collaborator samples originated in the United States, Italy and Spain and spanned the acute and convalescent phases of COVID-19. The prospective study material was composed of cDNA or gDNA derived from T cells, B-cell-depleted T cells, or PBMCs. Deeply sampled blood TCRbeta repertoires from subjects exposed to, actively infected with, or recovered from COVID-19 were included in the dataset. The repertoires were made available in a free public database intended to serve as a resource for research on the immune response to SARS-CoV-2. The samples were drawn from the first 160 participants of the ongoing ImmuneRACE study and from 1,254 subjects provided by 6 global collaborators. Nearly every sample came with metadata listing a de-identified subject ID, COVID-19 status, age in years and sex. HLA class I and class II types, where available, came from metadata supplied by the sample provider rather than from assay-based typing. General conclusions and limits of the study: Clinical and demographic metadata were provided uncurated, with the amount varying by source and participant.

TCRbeta CDR3 regions were amplified from genomic DNA by means of the immunoSEQ Assay, a bias-controlled multiplex PCR. In the paper's pipeline: Nucleated cell counts per sample were estimated from amplification of reference gene primers within the assay. To quantify the absolute abundance of each unique TCRbeta CDR3 rearrangement, sequence reads were collapsed and filtered. For each sample, productive Simpson clonality was calculated by taking the square root of Simpson's diversity index across productive rearrangements. The source is immuneACCESS, and TCRdb retained only in-frame sequences with V and J called. Part of the clones is not carried over; for the studies checked, unresolved V genes explain less than half of this, and the remainder is unexplained. The V and J calls and the clone size are those of that table, but D and trimming were determined from the DNA. In all, the sample holds about 81,000 clones, and around 88% of those were seen once. Approximately 5.1% of the sample is held by the ten biggest clonotypes.

CDR1 and CDR2 are drawn from the germline V gene: MDHEN, SYDVKM. Compared with germline, V lacks 5 bases and J lacks 8 bases; bases without a gene match: 8. There are 13 amino acids in the CDR3, from cysteine to phenylalanine inclusive. Only the CDR3 region is kept as DNA, spanning 39 bases read in frame from base 1. Each collaborating institution followed its own protocols to collect whole blood in K2EDTA tubes. For TCRbeta analysis, collaborators shipped samples as frozen whole blood, isolated PBMCs, or DNA extracted from either of those sample types. In the case of this clone: No cognate antigen has been identified for it. Per-nucleotide qualities are absent, and no much larger clonotype sits a single base away.

The chain links TRBV28 with TRBJ1-2; 7 bases in between match TRBD1. This receptor was obtained from a woman older than 75 with acute or convalescent COVID-19. Sequencing was done on a sample of peripheral blood. The sequence in DNA is TGTGCCAGCAGTGGGACAGTAAGCGTCGGCTACACCTTC. The encoded protein is CASSGTVSVGYTF.